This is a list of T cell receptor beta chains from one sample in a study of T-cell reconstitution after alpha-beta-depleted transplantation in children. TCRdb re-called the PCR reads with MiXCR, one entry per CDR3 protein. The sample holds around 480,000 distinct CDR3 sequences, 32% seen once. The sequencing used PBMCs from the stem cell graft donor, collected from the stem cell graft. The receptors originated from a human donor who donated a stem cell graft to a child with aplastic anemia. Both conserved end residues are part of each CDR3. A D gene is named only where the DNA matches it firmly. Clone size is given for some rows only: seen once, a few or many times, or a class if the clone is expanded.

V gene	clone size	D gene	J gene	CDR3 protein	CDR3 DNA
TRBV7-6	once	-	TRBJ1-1	CASSLSFGAEAFF	TGTGCCAGCAGCTTATCCTTCGGGGCTGAAGCTTTCTTT
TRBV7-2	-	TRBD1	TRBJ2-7	CASSLQAQGTHEQYF	TGTGCCAGCAGCCTCCAAGCACAGGGGACCCACGAGCAGTACTTC
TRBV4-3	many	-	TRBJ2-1	CASSQDRPPYNEQFF	TGCGCCAGCAGCCAAGACAGACCCCCCTACAATGAGCAGTTCTTC
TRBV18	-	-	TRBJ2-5	CASSQNTGPETQYF	TGTGCCAGCTCCCAGAACACAGGGCCAGAGACCCAGTACTTC
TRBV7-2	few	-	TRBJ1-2	CASSLRLDYGYTF	TGTGCCAGCAGCCTGCGGTTGGACTATGGCTACACCTTC
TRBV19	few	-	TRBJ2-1	CASSMRDRVNEQFF	TGTGCCAGTAGTATGCGGGACCGTGTAAATGAGCAGTTCTTC
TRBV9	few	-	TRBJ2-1	CASSAPPLTYNEQFF	TGTGCCAGCAGCGCCCCGCCGCTCACCTACAATGAGCAGTTCTTC
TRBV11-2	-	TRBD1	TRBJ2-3	CASSLVAGTGDTQYF	TGTGCCAGCAGCTTAGTGGCAGGGACAGGAGATACGCAGTATTTT
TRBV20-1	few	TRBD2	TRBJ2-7	CSARFGSGNLRGYEQYF	TGCAGTGCTAGGTTCGGTAGCGGGAACTTGAGGGGCTACGAGCAGTACTTC
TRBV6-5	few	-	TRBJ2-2	CASSYGRGADPELFF	TGTGCCAGCAGTTACGGAAGGGGGGCCGACCCGGAGCTGTTTTTT
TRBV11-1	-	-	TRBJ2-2	CASSSVSGELFF	TGTGCCAGCAGCTCCGTATCCGGGGAGCTGTTTTTT
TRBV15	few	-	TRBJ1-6	CATKWDQGSPLHF	TGTGCCACCAAATGGGACCAGGGGTCACCCCTCCACTTT
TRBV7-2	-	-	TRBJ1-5	CASSLVGGNAQHF	TGTGCCAGCAGCTTAGTGGGGGGGAACGCCCAGCATTTT
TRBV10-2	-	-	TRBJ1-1	CASSDQSPGGNTEAFF	TGCGCCAGCAGTGATCAAAGTCCCGGGGGCAACACTGAAGCTTTCTTT
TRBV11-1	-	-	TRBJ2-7	CASSPRVGDPYEQYF	TGTGCCAGCAGCCCCAGGGTGGGCGACCCCTACGAGCAGTACTTC
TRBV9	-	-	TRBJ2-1	CASSPGSVGSYNEQFF	TGTGCCAGCAGCCCAGGTAGCGTCGGCTCCTACAATGAGCAGTTCTTC
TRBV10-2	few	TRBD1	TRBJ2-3	CASSETGGTDTQYF	TGCGCCAGCAGTGAGACAGGGGGCACAGATACGCAGTATTTT
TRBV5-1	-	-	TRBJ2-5	CASSAGTPKETQYF	TGCGCCAGCTCGGCCGGGACACCTAAAGAGACCCAGTACTTC
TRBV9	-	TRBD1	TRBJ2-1	CASSDSPGQGYNEQFF	TGTGCCAGCAGCGACTCTCCGGGACAGGGTTACAATGAGCAGTTCTTC
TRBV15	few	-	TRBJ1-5	CATSRDSRVGNQPQHF	TGTGCCACCAGCAGAGATTCCCGGGTGGGCAATCAGCCCCAGCATTTT
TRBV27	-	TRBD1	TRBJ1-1	CASTPPGQGNAPEAFF	TGTGCCAGCACCCCTCCGGGACAGGGGAATGCCCCTGAAGCTTTCTTT
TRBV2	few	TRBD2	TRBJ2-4	CASRREGLGAKNIQYF	TGTGCCAGCAGGCGGGAGGGCCTGGGGGCAAAAAACATTCAGTACTTC
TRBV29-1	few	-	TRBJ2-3	CSVETTGFGTDTQYF	TGCAGCGTTGAAACGACGGGATTTGGGACAGATACGCAGTATTTT
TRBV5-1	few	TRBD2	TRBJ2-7	CASSLNSGTSTHEQYF	TGCGCCAGCAGCTTGAACTCCGGGACTAGCACTCACGAGCAGTACTTC
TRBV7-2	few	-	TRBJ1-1	CASSANGYEAFF	TGTGCCAGCAGCGCCAACGGGTATGAAGCTTTCTTT
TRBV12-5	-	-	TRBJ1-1	CASGLRMAAFF	TGTGCTAGTGGTTTGAGGATGGCGGCTTTCTTT
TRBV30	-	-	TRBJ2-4	CAGDVRAKNIQYF	TGTGCCGGGGACGTTAGAGCCAAAAACATTCAGTACTTC
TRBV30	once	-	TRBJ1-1	CAWARGITEAFF	TGTGCCTGGGCTCGGGGGATCACTGAAGCTTTCTTT
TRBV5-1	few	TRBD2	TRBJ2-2	CASSEGLAETGELFF	TGCGCCAGCAGCGAGGGACTAGCGGAGACCGGGGAGCTGTTTTTT
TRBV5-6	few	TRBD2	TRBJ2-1	CASSLEPGGGQFF	TGTGCCAGCAGCTTGGAACCGGGAGGGGGGCAGTTCTTC
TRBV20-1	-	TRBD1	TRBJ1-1	CSVTGARTEAFF	TGCAGTGTCACAGGGGCACGCACTGAAGCTTTCTTT
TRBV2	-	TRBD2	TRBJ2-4	CASRAPGLAGRENIQYF	TGTGCCAGCAGGGCACCGGGACTAGCGGGAAGAGAAAACATTCAGTACTTC
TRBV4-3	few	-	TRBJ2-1	CASSQIVRDFYNEQFF	TGCGCCAGCAGCCAAATTGTGAGGGATTTCTACAATGAGCAGTTCTTC
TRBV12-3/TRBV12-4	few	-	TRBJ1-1	CASTISAEAFF	TGTGCCAGCACTATATCTGCTGAAGCTTTCTTT
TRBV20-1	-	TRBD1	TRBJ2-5	CSARDLGGRELFGETQYF	TGCAGTGCTAGAGATTTAGGGGGCAGGGAGCTTTTCGGGGAGACCCAGTACTTC
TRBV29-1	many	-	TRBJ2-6	CSVDSLGYSGANVLTF	TGCAGCGTTGACAGCCTGGGCTACTCTGGGGCCAACGTCCTGACTTTC
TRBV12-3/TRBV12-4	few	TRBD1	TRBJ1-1	CANTPGTGYTNTEAFF	TGTGCCAACACCCCCGGGACAGGGTATACGAACACTGAAGCTTTCTTT
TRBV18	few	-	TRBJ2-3	CASSPPRTAGSTDTQYF	TGTGCCAGCTCACCACCGCGAACCGCCGGGAGCACAGATACGCAGTATTTT
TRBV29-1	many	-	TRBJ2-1	CSVDEPSSYNEQFF	TGCAGCGTTGATGAACCTAGCTCCTACAATGAGCAGTTCTTC
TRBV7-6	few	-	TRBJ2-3	CASSLGLLGTDTQYF	TGTGCCAGCAGCTTGGGACTGTTGGGCACAGATACGCAGTATTTT
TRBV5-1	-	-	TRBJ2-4	CASSLARSGIQYF	TGCGCCAGCAGCTTGGCCCGGTCGGGGATTCAGTACTTC
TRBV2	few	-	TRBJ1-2	CASSGPGILYGYTF	TGTGCCAGCAGTGGTCCGGGAATTCTGTATGGCTACACCTTC
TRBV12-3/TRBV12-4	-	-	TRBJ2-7	CASSSTGRRVYEQYF	TGTGCCAGCAGTTCTACAGGGAGAAGGGTCTACGAGCAGTACTTC
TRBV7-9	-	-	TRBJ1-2	CASSLDVVQPNYGYTF	TGTGCCAGCAGCTTAGACGTCGTACAGCCTAACTATGGCTACACCTTC
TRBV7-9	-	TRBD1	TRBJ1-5	CASSDSGQALQPQHF	TGTGCCAGCAGCGATTCGGGACAGGCCCTTCAGCCCCAGCATTTT
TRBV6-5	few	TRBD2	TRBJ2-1	CASSSSPSGLAGDNEQFF	TGTGCCAGCAGTTCTAGCCCATCGGGACTAGCGGGAGACAATGAGCAGTTCTTC
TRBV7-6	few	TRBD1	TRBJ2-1	CASSETGTGDNEQFF	TGTGCCAGCAGCGAAACCGGGACAGGGGACAATGAGCAGTTCTTC
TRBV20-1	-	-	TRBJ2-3	CSAQDSRGANTQYF	TGCAGTGCTCAAGACAGCAGGGGGGCTAATACGCAGTATTTT
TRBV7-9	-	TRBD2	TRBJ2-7	CASSEGLVAQQYF	TGTGCCAGCAGCGAGGGACTAGTGGCCCAGCAGTACTTC